In its sample, the clone carrying this T cell receptor (beta chain) was seen a few times. Its target is not known. The junction differs from germline at one of its ends, possibly a read error. Time point specified: newly diagnosed GD, antithyroid drugs for less than 3 months. RNA from PBMCs was the source of the TCR library. This sample was taken from a study of regulatory T cells in long-lasting Graves disease. Points from the study as a whole: Accuracy may have suffered from the small sample size.

TCR beta libraries were built with iRepertoire HTBI primers and Arm-PCR of CDR3 regions. TCRdb ran MiXCR on the multiplex PCR reads and lists one entry per CDR3 protein. Found here are roughly 420,000 distinct CDR3 sequences, 15% of them singletons; the top ten hold 20% to 25%. This TCR derives from a female donor with Graves disease. The starting material was peripheral blood mononuclear cells (PBMCs), obtained at new diagnosis, from a patient treated with antithyroid drugs.

The CDR3 region is CASSLSGQHQETQYF. For the CDR3, the DNA is TGTGCTAGCAGCTTATCCGGACAGCACCAAGAGACCCAGTACTTC. The J gene is TRBJ2-5, the V gene TRBV7-7, with a possible D match to TRBD1 (6 bases). Germline V CDR1 and CDR2: SSHAT, FNYEAQ (reference sequence). There are 15 residues in the CDR3.